The clone carrying this T cell receptor beta chain showed up many times. Its antigen is not known. This specimen comes from a study of Graves' ophthalmopathy and Graves' hyperthyroidism. Study outcomes and limitations: In predicting ophthalmopathy progression, the model reached 70% to 71% sensitivity and 72.22% specificity. Blood shared most expanded thyroid clonotypes above 0.001 frequency.

Hyperthyroidism was new, under 2 months, in patients aged 18 to 65. CDR3 size: 15 residues. Per the germline V gene, CDR1 is SGHTA and CDR2 is FQGNSA. The V and J ends lost 5 bases and 1 base, in that order; junction bases with no gene match: 2. RNA transcripts yielded amplified TCR beta CDR3 regions. First-round RT-PCR relied on HTBI primers, and a second-round multiplex PCR came next. TCRdb fed the multiplex PCR reads into MiXCR, producing one record per CDR3 protein. The repertoire holds 580,000 or so distinct CDR3 sequences, with just under 40% as singletons. The sequencing input was peripheral blood or thyroid tissue (not recorded which). This chain connects TRBV7-2 to TRBJ2-2; 9 bases match TRBD1. The TCR originated in an adult man with Graves' hyperthyroidism. The CDR3 sequence is CASSAGQGNTGELFF. CDR3 in DNA: TGTGCCAGCAGCGCGGGACAGGGGAACACCGGGGAGCTGTTTTTT.